This T cell receptor beta chain derives from a study of blood T cell repertoires in COVID-19. Libraries were prepared by immunoSEQ multiplex PCR; TCRdb keeps only in-frame clonotypes and omits some of them. This sample has approximately 74,000 clones, with about 86% found just once. The receptor was derived from a woman over 75 with active or convalescent COVID-19. Sequencing was carried out using peripheral blood.

The CDR3 sequence is CASNPGSLRETQYF. The CDR3 coding sequence is TGTGCCAGTAATCCCGGGAGTCTGAGAGAGACCCAGTACTTC. The chain combines TRBV19 with TRBJ2-5; tentatively, D is TRBD2 (6 bases). Trimming stripped 7 bases from V and 4 bases from J, with 16 bases between. The CDR3 is 14 residues long. Germline V CDR1 and CDR2: LNHDA, SQIVND (reference sequence).